The present T cell receptor beta chain was sequenced within a study of human T cells and chemical hapten exposure. As processed by the authors: Sample-level TCR yields exhibited a median of about 96,000, with a range of roughly 23,224 to 750,000. Via MiXCR, TCRdb re-called the 5' RACE reads, giving one row per CDR3 protein. The V and J calls, along with clone size, are taken from TCRdb and not from the paper's own processing. The table has approximately 150,000 distinct CDR3 sequences, over 3.5% seen once. From whole blood left unfractionated, total RNA was extracted. This clonotype came up many times. This CDR3 is 16 amino acids long. The V and J ends lost 3 bases and 3 bases respectively, with 17 bases between them. CDR1 SEHNR and CDR2 FQNEAQ come from the germline V gene (reference sequence).

This TCR derives from a female donor in good health. This sequence joins TRBV7-9 and TRBJ1-2, with D perhaps matching TRBD1 (5 bases). This CDR3 reads CASSFLNPGGDYGYTF. In DNA form, the CDR3 reads TGTGCCAGCAGCTTCCTAAATCCGGGGGGGGACTATGGCTACACCTTC.